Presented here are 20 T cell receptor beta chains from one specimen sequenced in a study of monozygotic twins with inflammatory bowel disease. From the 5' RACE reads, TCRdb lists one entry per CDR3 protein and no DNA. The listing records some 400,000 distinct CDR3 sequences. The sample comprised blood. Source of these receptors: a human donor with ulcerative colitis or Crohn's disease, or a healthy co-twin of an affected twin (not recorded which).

This CDR3 reads CSARISGFSDTQYF. The V call is TRBV20-1, the J call TRBJ2-3. CDR1 is DFQATT, CDR2 SNEGSKA, per germline (reference sequence). The length of the CDR3 is 14 residues.

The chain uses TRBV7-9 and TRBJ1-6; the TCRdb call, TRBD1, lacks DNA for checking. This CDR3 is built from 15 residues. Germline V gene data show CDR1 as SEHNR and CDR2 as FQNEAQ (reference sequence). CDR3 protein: CASSPGTAANSPLHF.

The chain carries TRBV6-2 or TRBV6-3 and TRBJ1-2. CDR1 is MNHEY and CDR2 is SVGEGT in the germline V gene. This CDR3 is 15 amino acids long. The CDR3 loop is CASNSGTAQIYGYTF.

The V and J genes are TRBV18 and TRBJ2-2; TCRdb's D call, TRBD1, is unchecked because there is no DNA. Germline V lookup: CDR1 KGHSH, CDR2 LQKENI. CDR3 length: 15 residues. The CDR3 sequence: CASSPQFTGIEELFF.

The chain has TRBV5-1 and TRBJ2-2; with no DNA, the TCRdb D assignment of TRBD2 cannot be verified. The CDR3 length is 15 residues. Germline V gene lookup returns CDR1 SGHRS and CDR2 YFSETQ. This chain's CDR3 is CASSFREDLTGELFF.

This chain's CDR3 is CASSLGEVWSSYEQYF. The chain links TRBV7-2 to TRBJ2-7. From germline, CDR1 is SGHTA and CDR2 FQGNSA. The CDR3 sequence is 16 residues long.

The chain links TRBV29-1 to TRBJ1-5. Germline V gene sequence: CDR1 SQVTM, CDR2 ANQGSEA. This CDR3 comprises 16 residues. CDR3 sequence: CSVTGRREDSNQPQHF.

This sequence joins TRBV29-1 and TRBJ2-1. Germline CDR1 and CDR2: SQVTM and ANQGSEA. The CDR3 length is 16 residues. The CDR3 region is CSVEEYATIIHNEQFF.

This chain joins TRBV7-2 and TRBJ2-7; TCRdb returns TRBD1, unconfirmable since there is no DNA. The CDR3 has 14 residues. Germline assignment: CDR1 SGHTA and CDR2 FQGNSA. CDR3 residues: CASSLPGQGAEQYF.

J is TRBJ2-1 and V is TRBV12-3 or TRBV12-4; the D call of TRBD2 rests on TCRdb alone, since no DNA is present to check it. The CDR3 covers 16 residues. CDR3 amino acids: CASRPASSGGAREQFF.

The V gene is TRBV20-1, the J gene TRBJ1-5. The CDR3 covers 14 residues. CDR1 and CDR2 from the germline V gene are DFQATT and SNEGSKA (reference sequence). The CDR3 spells CSARGQGIGQPQHF.

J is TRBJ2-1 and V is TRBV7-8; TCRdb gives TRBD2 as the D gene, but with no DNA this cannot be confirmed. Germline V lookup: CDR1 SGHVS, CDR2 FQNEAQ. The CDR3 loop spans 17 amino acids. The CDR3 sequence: CASSLWGETGVANEQFF. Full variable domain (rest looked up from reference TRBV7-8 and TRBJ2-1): GAGVSQSPRYKVAKRGQDVALRCDPISGHVSLFWYQQALGQGPEFLTYFQNEAQLDKSGLPSDRFFAERPEGSVSTLKIQRTQQEDSAVYLCASSLWGETGVANEQFFGPGTRLTVL.

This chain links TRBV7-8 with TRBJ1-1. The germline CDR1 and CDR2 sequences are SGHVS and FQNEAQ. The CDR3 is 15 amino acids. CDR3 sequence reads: CASSPRLGRGAEAIF.

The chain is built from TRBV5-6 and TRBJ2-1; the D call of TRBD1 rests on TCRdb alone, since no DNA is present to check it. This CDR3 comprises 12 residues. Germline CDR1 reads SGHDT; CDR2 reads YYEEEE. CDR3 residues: CASSGTNNEQFF.

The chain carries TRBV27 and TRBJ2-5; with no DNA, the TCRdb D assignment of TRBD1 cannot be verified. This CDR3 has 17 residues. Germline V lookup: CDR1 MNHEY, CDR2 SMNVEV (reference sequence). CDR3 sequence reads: CASGGQTGTGFGETQYF.

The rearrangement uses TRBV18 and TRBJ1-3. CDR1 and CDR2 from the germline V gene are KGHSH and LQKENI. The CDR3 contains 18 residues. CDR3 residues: CASSPSAFIRISGNTIYF.

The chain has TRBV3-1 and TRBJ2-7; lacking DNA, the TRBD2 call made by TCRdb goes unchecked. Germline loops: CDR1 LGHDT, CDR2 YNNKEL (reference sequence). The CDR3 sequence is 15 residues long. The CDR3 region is CASKGLAGERYEQYF.

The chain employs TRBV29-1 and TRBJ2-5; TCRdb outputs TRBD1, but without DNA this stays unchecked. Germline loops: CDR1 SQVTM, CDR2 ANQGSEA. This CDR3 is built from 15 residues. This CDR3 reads CSVIPPGGAGETQYF.

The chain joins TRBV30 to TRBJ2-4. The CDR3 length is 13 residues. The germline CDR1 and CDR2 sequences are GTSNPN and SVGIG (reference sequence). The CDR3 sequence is CAWSGQGKGIQYF. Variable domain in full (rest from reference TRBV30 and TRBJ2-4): SQTIHQWPATLVQPVGSPLSLECTVEGTSNPNLYWYRQAAGRGLQLLFYSVGIGQISSEVPQNLSASRPQDRQFILSSKKLLLSDSGFYLCAWSGQGKGIQYFGAGTRLSVL.

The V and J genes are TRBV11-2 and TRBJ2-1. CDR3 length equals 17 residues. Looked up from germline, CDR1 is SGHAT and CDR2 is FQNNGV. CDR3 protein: CASSLPADGSVNNEQFF.